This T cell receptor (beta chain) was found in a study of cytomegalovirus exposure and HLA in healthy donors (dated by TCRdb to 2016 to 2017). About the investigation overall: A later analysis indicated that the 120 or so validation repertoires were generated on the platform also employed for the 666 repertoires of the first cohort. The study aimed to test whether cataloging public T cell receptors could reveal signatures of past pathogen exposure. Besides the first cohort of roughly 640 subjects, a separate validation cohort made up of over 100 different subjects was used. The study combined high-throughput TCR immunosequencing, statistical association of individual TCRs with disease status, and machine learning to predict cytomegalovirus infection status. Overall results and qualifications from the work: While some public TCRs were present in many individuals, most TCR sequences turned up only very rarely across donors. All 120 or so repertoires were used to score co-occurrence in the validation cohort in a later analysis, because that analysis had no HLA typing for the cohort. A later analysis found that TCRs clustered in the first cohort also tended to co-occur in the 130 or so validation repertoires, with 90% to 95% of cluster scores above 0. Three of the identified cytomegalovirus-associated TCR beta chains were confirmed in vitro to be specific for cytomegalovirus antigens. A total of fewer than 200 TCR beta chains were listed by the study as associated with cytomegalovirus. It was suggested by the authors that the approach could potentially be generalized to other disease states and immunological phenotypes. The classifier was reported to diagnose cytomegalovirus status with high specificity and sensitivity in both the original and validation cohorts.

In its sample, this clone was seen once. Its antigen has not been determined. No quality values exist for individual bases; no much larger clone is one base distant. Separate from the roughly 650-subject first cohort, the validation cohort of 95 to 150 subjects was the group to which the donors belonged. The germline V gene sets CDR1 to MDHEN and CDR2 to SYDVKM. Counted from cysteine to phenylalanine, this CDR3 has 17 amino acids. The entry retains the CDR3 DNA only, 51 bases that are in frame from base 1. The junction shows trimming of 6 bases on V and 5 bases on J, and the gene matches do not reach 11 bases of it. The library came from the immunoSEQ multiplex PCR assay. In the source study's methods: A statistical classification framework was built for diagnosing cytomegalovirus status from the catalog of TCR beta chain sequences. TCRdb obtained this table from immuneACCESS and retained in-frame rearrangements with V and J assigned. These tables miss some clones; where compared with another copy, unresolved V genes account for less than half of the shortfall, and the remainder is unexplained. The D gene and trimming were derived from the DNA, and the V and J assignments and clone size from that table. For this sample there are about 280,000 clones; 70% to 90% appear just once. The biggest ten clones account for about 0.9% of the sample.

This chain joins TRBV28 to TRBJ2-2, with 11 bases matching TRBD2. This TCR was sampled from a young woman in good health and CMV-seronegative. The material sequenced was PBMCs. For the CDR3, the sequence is CASSPPSGRIGTGELFF. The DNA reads TGTGCCAGCAGCCCCCCTAGCGGGAGGATTGGGACCGGGGAGCTGTTTTTT.